One T cell receptor (beta chain) is described in this entry. Its antigen remains unidentified. These data are taken from a study of cytomegalovirus exposure and HLA in healthy donors. Study-level findings and limits: CMV serostatus was the only recorded immune exposure for donors. Exclusion applied to some V segments, including TRBV6-2 and TRBV6-3, as they were indistinguishable. Associated with cytomegalovirus, according to the listing, were 150 to 200 TCR beta chains.

Primers for the PCR totalled 60 Vbeta and 13 Jbeta. The method was immunoSEQ multiplex PCR; TCRdb's version includes in-frame clones alone and lacks a portion of them. The repertoire includes some 130,000 clones, around four fifths of them detected once, and approximately 1.5% sits in the top ten. The CDR3 is 16 residues long. V was clipped by 5 bases and J by 4 bases; unmatched bases: 13. The V gene's germline CDR1 is SGHAT and CDR2 FQNNGV. V is TRBV11-2 and J is TRBJ2-7; 8 bases match TRBD1. The receptor's source is a female donor in good health and CMV-seronegative. Material for sequencing was PBMCs. The CDR3 loop reads CASSERTGTWFYEQYF. The DNA of the CDR3 is TGTGCCAGCAGCGAACGGACAGGGACCTGGTTTTACGAGCAGTACTTC.